Listed below are T cell receptor beta chains from one sample, sequenced in a study of T cells in Graves' hyperthyroidism and ophthalmopathy. One entry per CDR3 protein results from TCRdb running MiXCR on the multiplex PCR reads. The top ten hold more than 5% of the sample, which has almost 600,000 distinct CDR3 sequences, roughly 13% seen once. The sample consisted of blood. Source of these receptors: a woman aged 25 to 45 with Graves' hyperthyroidism that later progressed to Graves' ophthalmopathy. Both conserved end residues are part of each CDR3. Fields, in order: V gene, D gene, J gene, clone size, CDR3 length, CDR3 protein, CDR3 DNA. A D gene is named only where the DNA matches it firmly. Not all rows give a size; the values are once, few, many and, for expanded clones, a class.

>TRBV20-1|-|TRBJ1-5|few|17
CSVAQGPLRRANQPQHF
TGCAGTGTGGCCCAGGGCCCTCTTCGGAGGGCCAATCAGCCCCAGCATTTT
>TRBV15|-|TRBJ2-3|few|14
CATRSGPGPDTQYF
TGTGCCACCAGGTCGGGACCAGGCCCAGATACGCAGTATTTT
>TRBV10-3|TRBD2|TRBJ2-3|many|15
CATGTSGSYADTQYF
TGTGCCACCGGGACTAGCGGGAGCTACGCAGATACGCAGTATTTT
>TRBV20-1|-|TRBJ1-1|many|15
CSASTPGGGNTEAFF
TGCAGTGCCTCAACTCCGGGGGGGGGGAACACTGAAGCTTTCTTT
>TRBV2|-|TRBJ2-7|many|18
CASSEALTAERGSYEQYF
TGTGCCAGCAGTGAAGCGCTAACCGCAGAGAGGGGATCCTACGAGCAGTACTTC
>TRBV12-3/TRBV12-4|-|TRBJ2-1|many|17
CASRTQVAGHSYNEQFF
TGTGCCAGCAGGACTCAGGTCGCAGGTCACTCCTACAATGAGCAGTTCTTC
>TRBV6-1|TRBD2|TRBJ2-3|many|16
CASSRLAGGPGDTQYF
TGTGCCAGCAGCAGACTAGCGGGAGGGCCGGGAGATACGCAGTATTTT
>TRBV24-1|TRBD1|TRBJ2-5|many|15
CATSGAGGLQETQYF
TGTGCCACCAGTGGGGCAGGGGGCCTCCAAGAGACCCAGTACTTC
>TRBV29-1|-|TRBJ1-5|-|13
CSVEIASNQPQHF
TGCAGCGTTGAAATAGCCAGCAATCAGCCCCAGCATTTT
>TRBV30|-|TRBJ2-5|many|15
CAWSLGVALQETQYF
TGTGCCTGGTCCCTCGGAGTGGCCCTACAAGAGACCCAGTACTTC
>TRBV6-6|-|TRBJ2-7|many|16
CASSYSGQPGTYEQYF
TGTGCCAGCAGTTACTCCGGACAGCCGGGCACCTACGAGCAGTACTTC
>TRBV30|TRBD2|TRBJ2-3|-|14
CAWGPGLEGGLQYF
TGTGCCTGGGGACCGGGACTAGAGGGAGGTTTACAGTATTTT
>TRBV4-2|-|TRBJ2-5|few|13
CASSQVAFETQYF
TGTGCCAGCAGCCAAGTAGCATTCGAGACCCAGTACTTC
>TRBV27|TRBD2|TRBJ2-1|many|16
CASSPFLAGSYNEQFF
TGTGCCAGCAGTCCCTTCCTAGCGGGGAGCTACAATGAGCAGTTCTTC
>TRBV30|-|TRBJ1-2|few|16
CAWSQPLDSFNYGYTF
TGTGCCTGGAGCCAACCCCTCGACAGTTTTAACTATGGCTACACCTTC
>TRBV18|TRBD1|TRBJ2-5|few|14
CASSFRDSQETQYF
TGTGCCAGCTCATTTCGGGACAGCCAAGAGACCCAGTACTTC
>TRBV5-5|TRBD2|TRBJ2-1|few|16
CASSPRTSVSYNEQFF
TGTGCCAGCAGCCCTAGGACTAGCGTCTCCTACAATGAGCAGTTCTTC
>TRBV10-3|-|TRBJ1-5|-|13
CAIGGGQNQPQHF
TGTGCCATTGGAGGGGGGCAGAATCAGCCCCAGCATTTT
>TRBV12-3/TRBV12-4|TRBD1|TRBJ2-2|many|16
CASSSGQGVYTGELFF
TGTGCCAGCAGTTCGGGACAGGGAGTGTACACCGGGGAGCTGTTTTTT